This TCR beta chain was profiled in a study of shared clonotypes between healthy human individuals. Profiling relied on immunoSEQ multiplex PCR, and the TCRdb table lists in-frame clones only, not all of them. The data contain roughly 2.2 million clones, 90% to 95% of them singletons. Study findings and constraints: Generally, naive subsets came out with larger estimated richness than memory subsets.

All donors were Caucasian adults living in Nashville, Tennessee. About this clone: No antigen is known for it.

V was shortened by 2 bases and J by 7 bases, with 10 bases between the two germline ends. The length of the CDR3 is 13 residues. CDR1 SGHDN and CDR2 FVKESK come from the germline V gene. The sequencing sample was made of naive CD4+ T cells from PBMCs. The subset is: CD45RA+ positively selected. V gene TRBV14 combines with J gene TRBJ2-3; D gene ambiguous. The origin of this receptor is a man between 18 and 35 years old in good health. Some clones in this sample may be carry-over from other donors' samples. The CDR3 sequence: CASSQLVQNTQYF. In DNA form, the CDR3 reads TGTGCCAGCAGCCAATTGGTACAAAATACGCAGTATTTT.